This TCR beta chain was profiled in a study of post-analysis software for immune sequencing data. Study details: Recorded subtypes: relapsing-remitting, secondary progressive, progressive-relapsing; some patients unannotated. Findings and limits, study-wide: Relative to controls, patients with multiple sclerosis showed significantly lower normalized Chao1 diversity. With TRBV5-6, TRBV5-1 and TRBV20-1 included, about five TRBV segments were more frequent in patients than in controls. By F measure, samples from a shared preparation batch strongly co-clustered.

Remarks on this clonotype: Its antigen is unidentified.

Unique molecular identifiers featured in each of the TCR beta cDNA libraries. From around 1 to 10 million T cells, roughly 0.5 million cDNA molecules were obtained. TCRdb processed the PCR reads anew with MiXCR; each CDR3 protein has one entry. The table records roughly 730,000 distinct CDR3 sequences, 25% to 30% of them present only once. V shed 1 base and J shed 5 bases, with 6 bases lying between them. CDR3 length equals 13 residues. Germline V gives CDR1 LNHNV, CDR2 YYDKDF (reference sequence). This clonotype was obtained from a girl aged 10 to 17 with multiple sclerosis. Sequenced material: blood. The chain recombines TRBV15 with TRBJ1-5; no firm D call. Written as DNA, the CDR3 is TGTGCCACCAGCAGAGGCAGAGATCAGCCCCAGCATTTT. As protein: CATSRGRDQPQHF.